Listed below are T cell receptor beta chains from one sample, sequenced in a study of blood T cells in healthy people across ages. TCRdb passed the 5' RACE reads through MiXCR, listing each CDR3 protein once. In the table there are roughly 830,000 distinct CDR3 sequences, less than 80% of which are singletons. What was sequenced was blood. These receptors were obtained from a man between 25 and 39 years old in good health. Both conserved end residues are part of each CDR3. The order of the fields is clone size, V gene, D gene, J gene, CDR3 protein, CDR3 DNA. A D gene is named only where the DNA matches it firmly. For some rows the clone size is stated as once, few or many, or as a class when expanded; others skip it.

clone_size: NA
v_call: TRBV4-3
d_call: TRBD2
j_call: TRBJ2-7
cdr3_aa: CASSQDWSGGTSYEQYF
cdr3_nt: TGCGCCAGCAGCCAAGATTGGAGCGGGGGGACCTCCTACGAGCAGTACTTC

clone_size: few
v_call: TRBV9
d_call: NA
j_call: TRBJ2-3
cdr3_aa: CASSAPIGGSSTDTQYF
cdr3_nt: TGTGCCAGCAGCGCTCCTATAGGAGGGTCTAGCACAGATACGCAGTATTTT

clone_size: few
v_call: TRBV28
d_call: NA
j_call: TRBJ2-3
cdr3_aa: CASSFLPGSDGTDTQYF
cdr3_nt: TGTGCCAGCAGTTTTCTCCCAGGGTCGGACGGCACAGATACGCAGTATTTT

clone_size: NA
v_call: TRBV6-1
d_call: NA
j_call: TRBJ2-3
cdr3_aa: CASSLDTLSTDTQYF
cdr3_nt: TGTGCCAGCAGTCTGGACACTTTAAGCACAGATACGCAGTATTTT

clone_size: NA
v_call: TRBV6-6
d_call: TRBD1
j_call: TRBJ2-1
cdr3_aa: CASSYRGQENNEQFF
cdr3_nt: TGTGCCAGCAGTTACAGAGGACAGGAAAACAATGAGCAGTTCTTC

clone_size: NA
v_call: TRBV7-8
d_call: TRBD1
j_call: TRBJ1-4
cdr3_aa: CASSIRDRVATNEKLFF
cdr3_nt: TGTGCCAGCAGCATAAGGGACAGGGTGGCAACTAATGAAAAACTGTTTTTT

clone_size: NA
v_call: TRBV15
d_call: TRBD2
j_call: TRBJ2-1
cdr3_aa: CATSPSGGSYNEQFF
cdr3_nt: TGTGCCACCAGCCCTAGCGGGGGCTCCTACAATGAGCAGTTCTTC

clone_size: NA
v_call: TRBV24-1
d_call: NA
j_call: TRBJ2-5
cdr3_aa: CATSDPQGFQETQYF
cdr3_nt: TGTGCCACCAGTGACCCACAGGGTTTCCAAGAGACCCAGTACTTC

clone_size: once
v_call: TRBV11-2
d_call: TRBD2
j_call: TRBJ2-3
cdr3_aa: CASSSGRGSGGFDTQYF
cdr3_nt: TGTGCCAGCAGCTCCGGGAGGGGAAGCGGGGGGTTTGATACGCAGTATTTT

clone_size: NA
v_call: TRBV6-1
d_call: NA
j_call: TRBJ2-4
cdr3_aa: CASSESVTGNIQYF
cdr3_nt: TGTGCCAGCAGTGAAAGCGTAACGGGAAACATTCAGTACTTC

clone_size: NA
v_call: TRBV6-5
d_call: NA
j_call: TRBJ2-4
cdr3_aa: CASSYSGAVAKNIQYF
cdr3_nt: TGTGCCAGCAGTTACTCTGGGGCGGTGGCCAAAAACATTCAGTACTTC

clone_size: NA
v_call: TRBV27
d_call: NA
j_call: TRBJ1-1
cdr3_aa: CASSDVSMNTEAFF
cdr3_nt: TGTGCCAGCAGTGATGTTTCCATGAACACTGAAGCTTTCTTT

clone_size: NA
v_call: TRBV24-1
d_call: NA
j_call: TRBJ2-3
cdr3_aa: CATSDNPPGTDTQYF
cdr3_nt: TGTGCCACCAGTGATAACCCCCCAGGGACAGATACGCAGTATTTT

clone_size: NA
v_call: TRBV28
d_call: NA
j_call: TRBJ2-6
cdr3_aa: CAGSFGRYGANVLTF
cdr3_nt: TGTGCCGGCAGTTTCGGAAGGTATGGGGCCAACGTCCTGACTTTC

clone_size: few
v_call: TRBV4-3
d_call: TRBD2
j_call: TRBJ2-5
cdr3_aa: CASSQAGLLAGEETQYF
cdr3_nt: TGCGCCAGCAGCCAAGCTGGTTTGCTAGCGGGGGAAGAGACCCAGTACTTC

clone_size: NA
v_call: TRBV5-1
d_call: TRBD1
j_call: TRBJ2-1
cdr3_aa: CASSLSLGTGGGEQFF
cdr3_nt: TGCGCCAGCAGCTTGAGCCTAGGGACAGGGGGTGGTGAGCAGTTCTTC

clone_size: NA
v_call: TRBV6-5
d_call: NA
j_call: TRBJ2-7
cdr3_aa: CASSYSREYEQYF
cdr3_nt: TGTGCCAGCAGTTATAGCAGGGAGTACGAGCAGTACTTC

clone_size: NA
v_call: TRBV7-2
d_call: TRBD1
j_call: TRBJ2-4
cdr3_aa: CASSGQGGIQYF
cdr3_nt: TGTGCCAGCAGCGGACAGGGAGGCATTCAGTACTTC

clone_size: NA
v_call: TRBV28
d_call: NA
j_call: TRBJ1-2
cdr3_aa: CASTGQVYGYTF
cdr3_nt: TGTGCCAGCACTGGCCAGGTTTATGGCTACACCTTC

clone_size: NA
v_call: TRBV28
d_call: NA
j_call: TRBJ1-6
cdr3_aa: CASSNPRTDNSPLHF
cdr3_nt: TGTGCCAGCAGTAATCCCCGGACCGATAATTCACCCCTCCACTTT

clone_size: few
v_call: TRBV4-2
d_call: TRBD2
j_call: TRBJ2-7
cdr3_aa: CASSQSLAGDYEQYF
cdr3_nt: TGTGCCAGCAGCCAATCCCTAGCGGGGGACTACGAGCAGTACTTC

clone_size: few
v_call: TRBV15
d_call: NA
j_call: TRBJ2-7
cdr3_aa: CATSSPNQSSYEQYF
cdr3_nt: TGTGCCACCAGCAGTCCCAACCAATCGTCCTACGAGCAGTACTTC

clone_size: NA
v_call: TRBV3-1
d_call: NA
j_call: TRBJ2-4
cdr3_aa: CASSQGTPRGIQYF
cdr3_nt: TGTGCCAGCAGCCAAGGGACACCTCGAGGCATTCAGTACTTC

clone_size: NA
v_call: TRBV7-2
d_call: NA
j_call: TRBJ2-7
cdr3_aa: CASSLEGRAASSSYEQYF
cdr3_nt: TGTGCCAGCAGCTTAGAGGGTCGGGCAGCGAGCAGCTCCTACGAGCAGTACTTC

clone_size: once
v_call: TRBV20-1
d_call: NA
j_call: TRBJ2-5
cdr3_aa: CSARMRQETQYF
cdr3_nt: TGCAGTGCCAGGATGAGACAAGAGACCCAGTACTTC

clone_size: NA
v_call: TRBV28
d_call: NA
j_call: TRBJ1-5
cdr3_aa: CASRTPQGRQPQHF
cdr3_nt: TGTGCCAGCAGGACCCCCCAGGGGAGGCAGCCCCAGCATTTT

clone_size: NA
v_call: TRBV3-1
d_call: NA
j_call: TRBJ2-5
cdr3_aa: CASSLRPGRLLETQYF
cdr3_nt: TGTGCCAGCAGCCTAAGACCGGGACGCCTTTTGGAGACCCAGTACTTC

clone_size: NA
v_call: TRBV28
d_call: TRBD2
j_call: TRBJ2-7
cdr3_aa: CASSLAVRGNYEQYF
cdr3_nt: TGTGCCAGCAGTTTGGCGGTGCGGGGGAACTACGAGCAGTACTTC

clone_size: NA
v_call: TRBV5-1
d_call: NA
j_call: TRBJ2-7
cdr3_aa: CASSLETGLSYEQYF
cdr3_nt: TGCGCCAGCAGCTTGGAAACAGGGCTCTCCTACGAGCAGTACTTC

clone_size: NA
v_call: TRBV27
d_call: TRBD1
j_call: TRBJ2-7
cdr3_aa: CASRRTGGVIGVGYEQYF
cdr3_nt: TGTGCCAGCAGAAGGACAGGTGGAGTTATCGGAGTGGGTTACGAGCAGTACTTC

clone_size: NA
v_call: TRBV7-2
d_call: TRBD1
j_call: TRBJ1-2
cdr3_aa: CASSPDREVYGYTF
cdr3_nt: TGTGCCAGCAGCCCGGACAGGGAGGTCTATGGCTACACCTTC

clone_size: NA
v_call: TRBV12-3/TRBV12-4
d_call: TRBD1
j_call: TRBJ2-2
cdr3_aa: CASTTDRGVIIGELFF
cdr3_nt: TGTGCCAGCACCACGGACAGGGGAGTTATTATCGGGGAGCTGTTTTTT

clone_size: NA
v_call: TRBV12-3/TRBV12-4
d_call: NA
j_call: TRBJ2-5
cdr3_aa: CASSPLSATLQETQYF
cdr3_nt: TGTGCCAGCAGTCCACTTAGCGCCACGTTGCAAGAGACCCAGTACTTC

clone_size: NA
v_call: TRBV5-5
d_call: NA
j_call: TRBJ1-5
cdr3_aa: CASSLSSGDKNQPQHF
cdr3_nt: TGTGCCAGCAGCTTGTCATCCGGGGATAAAAATCAGCCCCAGCATTTT

clone_size: NA
v_call: TRBV7-6
d_call: TRBD1
j_call: TRBJ2-3
cdr3_aa: CASSLEAGQGRHTQYF
cdr3_nt: TGTGCCAGCAGCTTAGAGGCGGGACAGGGAAGGCATACGCAGTATTTT

clone_size: NA
v_call: TRBV4-2
d_call: NA
j_call: TRBJ2-5
cdr3_aa: CASSQVGGTLGETQYF
cdr3_nt: TGTGCCAGCAGCCAAGTTGGGGGAACTTTAGGGGAGACCCAGTACTTC

clone_size: few
v_call: TRBV5-1
d_call: NA
j_call: TRBJ2-6
cdr3_aa: CASSFSGPGANVLTF
cdr3_nt: TGCGCCAGCAGCTTTTCTGGGCCCGGGGCCAACGTCCTGACTTTC

clone_size: NA
v_call: TRBV20-1
d_call: NA
j_call: TRBJ2-1
cdr3_aa: CSASFFGAHNEQFF
cdr3_nt: TGCAGTGCTAGTTTTTTCGGCGCTCACAATGAGCAGTTCTTC

clone_size: NA
v_call: TRBV24-1
d_call: TRBD1
j_call: TRBJ1-2
cdr3_aa: CATSERDRTYGYTF
cdr3_nt: TGTGCCACCAGTGAGCGGGACAGGACCTATGGCTACACCTTC

clone_size: NA
v_call: TRBV28
d_call: TRBD1
j_call: TRBJ1-4
cdr3_aa: CASSFGTANEKLFF
cdr3_nt: TGTGCCAGCAGTTTCGGGACAGCTAATGAAAAACTGTTTTTT

clone_size: NA
v_call: TRBV6-2/TRBV6-3
d_call: TRBD1
j_call: TRBJ1-5
cdr3_aa: CASKNTGTANQPQHF
cdr3_nt: TGTGCCAGCAAAAATACCGGGACAGCTAATCAGCCCCAGCATTTT

clone_size: NA
v_call: TRBV11-2
d_call: NA
j_call: TRBJ1-1
cdr3_aa: CASSPLGLAEAFF
cdr3_nt: TGTGCCAGCAGCCCCCTGGGGCTCGCTGAAGCTTTCTTT

clone_size: NA
v_call: TRBV20-1
d_call: NA
j_call: TRBJ2-3
cdr3_aa: CSARVIAGDTQYF
cdr3_nt: TGCAGTGCTAGAGTGATCGCGGGAGATACGCAGTATTTT

clone_size: NA
v_call: TRBV4-2
d_call: NA
j_call: TRBJ2-3
cdr3_aa: CASSQDIQFTDTQYF
cdr3_nt: TGTGCCAGCAGCCAAGATATCCAGTTTACAGATACGCAGTATTTT

clone_size: NA
v_call: TRBV14
d_call: NA
j_call: TRBJ1-1
cdr3_aa: CASSPLGEENTEAFF
cdr3_nt: TGTGCCAGCAGCCCCCTAGGTGAGGAGAACACTGAAGCTTTCTTT

clone_size: NA
v_call: TRBV5-1
d_call: TRBD2
j_call: TRBJ2-3
cdr3_aa: CASSLAGSGGADTQYF
cdr3_nt: TGCGCCAGCAGCTTGGCAGGTAGCGGGGGTGCAGATACGCAGTATTTT

clone_size: few
v_call: TRBV7-8
d_call: TRBD1
j_call: TRBJ2-5
cdr3_aa: CASSIRTGQETQYF
cdr3_nt: TGTGCCAGCAGCATTAGGACAGGGCAAGAGACCCAGTACTTC

clone_size: NA
v_call: TRBV20-1
d_call: NA
j_call: TRBJ2-7
cdr3_aa: CSARGGDTFYEQYF
cdr3_nt: TGCAGTGCTAGAGGAGGGGACACCTTCTACGAGCAGTACTTC

clone_size: NA
v_call: TRBV2
d_call: NA
j_call: TRBJ2-5
cdr3_aa: CATQGARVKTQYF
cdr3_nt: TGTGCCACCCAAGGGGCACGGGTAAAGACCCAGTACTTC

clone_size: NA
v_call: TRBV6-5
d_call: TRBD2
j_call: TRBJ2-3
cdr3_aa: CASSSRTRITDTQYF
cdr3_nt: TGTGCCAGCAGTTCACGGACTAGAATCACAGATACGCAGTATTTT

clone_size: NA
v_call: TRBV6-1
d_call: NA
j_call: TRBJ2-5
cdr3_aa: CASLRALGETQYF
cdr3_nt: TGTGCCAGCCTTCGAGCACTTGGGGAGACCCAGTACTTC

clone_size: few
v_call: TRBV20-1
d_call: TRBD1
j_call: TRBJ1-2
cdr3_aa: CSAGDRTYGYTF
cdr3_nt: TGCAGTGCCGGGGACAGGACGTATGGCTACACCTTC

clone_size: NA
v_call: TRBV6-2/TRBV6-3
d_call: NA
j_call: TRBJ2-3
cdr3_aa: CASSYQGFADTQYF
cdr3_nt: TGTGCCAGCAGTTATCAGGGGTTCGCAGATACGCAGTATTTT

clone_size: NA
v_call: TRBV2
d_call: NA
j_call: TRBJ1-2
cdr3_aa: CASIGNYGYTF
cdr3_nt: TGTGCCAGCATAGGAAACTATGGCTACACCTTC

clone_size: NA
v_call: TRBV6-5
d_call: NA
j_call: TRBJ2-6
cdr3_aa: CASSYSTGDSGANVLTF
cdr3_nt: TGTGCCAGCAGTTACTCGACGGGTGACTCTGGGGCCAACGTCCTGACTTTC

clone_size: NA
v_call: TRBV7-2
d_call: TRBD1
j_call: TRBJ1-1
cdr3_aa: CASSLRQGFRTEAFF
cdr3_nt: TGTGCCAGCAGCCTGAGACAGGGGTTTCGCACTGAAGCTTTCTTT

clone_size: NA
v_call: TRBV20-1
d_call: TRBD1
j_call: TRBJ1-2
cdr3_aa: CSARILTGTGGDGYTF
cdr3_nt: TGCAGTGCTAGAATACTGACCGGGACAGGGGGAGATGGCTACACCTTC

clone_size: once
v_call: TRBV5-1
d_call: NA
j_call: TRBJ1-1
cdr3_aa: CASSGTMGGTEAFF
cdr3_nt: TGCGCCAGCAGCGGTACCATGGGGGGCACTGAAGCTTTCTTT